This TCR beta chain was sequenced during a study of T cell repertoires in cytomegalovirus infection. At the level of the study: Matching HLA type, along with CMV infection, was indicated by public TCR beta signatures.

TCRdb ran MiXCR on the reads and lists one entry per CDR3 protein. This sample has 200,000 to 250,000 distinct CDR3 sequences, with around 12% found just once. The sample holds a few counts of this clonotype. Its antigen is not known. V was pared by 4 bases and J by 8 bases, with 29 bases between. Germline-derived CDR1 and CDR2 are MDHEN and SYDVKM. The CDR3 has 18 residues. General study points: Dominating the ex vivo response were TCR beta clonotypes that were CMV-specific and HLA-C-restricted.

The gene calls are TRBV28 and TRBJ1-2; maybe TRBD1 (5 bases). Sequencing was done on a sample of PBMCs. This clonotype was obtained from a human donor in good health (CMV status not recorded). Some clones in this sample may be carry-over from other donors' samples. CDR3 DNA: TGTGCCAGCAGTTCGGGTGATACCGCAGGGCCTACTTTCTACGGCTACACCTTC. Amino acid sequence: CASSSGDTAGPTFYGYTF.